This T cell receptor beta chain appears in the sequencing data of a study of T cells in Graves' hyperthyroidism and ophthalmopathy. Study-level information: Blood was drawn when the patient was first diagnosed and still untreated.

The investigators amplified TCR beta CDR3 regions from RNA transcripts. The primer set for the first-round RT-PCR of the TCR CDR3 was HTBI. TCRdb re-called the multiplex PCR reads through MiXCR, storing one row per CDR3 protein. The sample holds 550,000 to 600,000 distinct CDR3 sequences; 12% to 15% are singletons and the top ten take approximately 6.4%. Whole-study results and caveats: Ophthalmopathy cases were set apart from stable hyperthyroidism by a 13 V-J model. Most thyroid clonotypes with frequency above 0.001 were detected in blood.

This clonotype was recorded many times. Its antigen is unknown. The V and J ends lost 0 bases and 6 bases respectively, with 11 bases between them. The germline gives CDR1 LNHNV, CDR2 YYDKDF (reference sequence). The CDR3 is 14 residues long. This TCR derives from a woman younger than 30 with Graves' ophthalmopathy. The sequenced material came from blood. The V call is TRBV15, the J call TRBJ2-5; no clear D. The CDR3 region has the DNA TGTGCCACCAGCAGAGATCCCCGGGCGAAGACCCAGTACTTC. Translated, it gives CATSRDPRAKTQYF.